This T cell receptor (beta chain) comes out of a study of cytomegalovirus exposure and HLA in healthy donors. CDR1 and CDR2 from the germline V gene are SGHTA and FQGNSA. V was trimmed by 6 bases and J by 1 base, leaving 12 bases between them. This CDR3 comprises 14 residues. Generated by immunoSEQ multiplex PCR, the TCRdb table keeps only in-frame clones and is missing some. The sample records some 98,000 clones, over 75% being singletons. J is TRBJ2-5 and V is TRBV7-2; tentatively, D is TRBD2 (6 bases). The material sequenced was PBMCs. The clonotype originates from a man between 18 and 35 years old in good health and CMV-seropositive. In DNA form, the CDR3 reads TGTGCCAGCAGGTGGGGGGAACCCCAAGAGACCCAGTACTTC. Its protein product is CASRWGEPQETQYF.